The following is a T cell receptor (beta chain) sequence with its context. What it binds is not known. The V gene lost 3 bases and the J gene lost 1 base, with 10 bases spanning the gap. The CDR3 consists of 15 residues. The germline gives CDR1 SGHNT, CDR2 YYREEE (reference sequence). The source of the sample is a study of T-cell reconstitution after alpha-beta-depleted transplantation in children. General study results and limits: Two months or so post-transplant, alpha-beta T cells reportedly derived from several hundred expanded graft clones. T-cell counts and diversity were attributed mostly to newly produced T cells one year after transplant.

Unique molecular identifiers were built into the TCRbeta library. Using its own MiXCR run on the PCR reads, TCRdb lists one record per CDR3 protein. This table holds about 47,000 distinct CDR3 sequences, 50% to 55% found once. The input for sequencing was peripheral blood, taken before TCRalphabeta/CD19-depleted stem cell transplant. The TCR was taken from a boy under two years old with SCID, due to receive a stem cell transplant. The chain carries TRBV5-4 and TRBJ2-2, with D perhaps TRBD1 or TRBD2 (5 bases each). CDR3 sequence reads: CASSSGTENTGELFF. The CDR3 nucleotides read TGTGCCAGCAGCTCCGGGACGGAGAACACCGGGGAGCTGTTTTTT.